These T cell receptor beta chains were read from a single sample in a study of identical twins. TCRdb re-called the 5' RACE reads through MiXCR, storing one row per CDR3 protein. Of 200,000 to 250,000 distinct CDR3 sequences in the sample, over 5.5% were seen once. This same sample was also taken into another study, of T cells expressing NK-cell markers.

The sample was CD8+ T cells sorted from blood. The receptors shown here come from a young woman in good health. Each CDR3 is given with its conserved first and last residue. The D gene is left open where the match is weak. Only part of the rows carry a size: once, few, many, or a class if the clone is expanded.

TRBV7-9	TRBJ1-1	few	-	CASRFGGTEAFF	TGTGCCAGCAGATTTGGGGGCACTGAAGCTTTCTTT
TRBV12-3/TRBV12-4	TRBJ1-1	many	-	CASSLNPGTEAFF	TGTGCCAGCAGTTTAAACCCGGGCACTGAAGCTTTCTTT
TRBV27	TRBJ2-1	-	-	CASSPDLYGANEQFF	TGTGCCAGCAGCCCCGACCTTTACGGGGCCAATGAGCAGTTCTTC
TRBV20-1	TRBJ2-4	many	-	CSARSGVDIQYF	TGCAGTGCTCGCTCGGGAGTTGACATTCAGTACTTC
TRBV7-2	TRBJ2-1	-	-	CATWHNEQFF	TGTGCCACCTGGCACAATGAGCAGTTCTTC
TRBV7-9	TRBJ2-5	-	TRBD1	CASSPSGTEETQYF	TGTGCCAGCAGTCCCTCGGGGACAGAAGAGACCCAGTACTTC
TRBV21-1	TRBJ1-1	many	-	CASSPKGKAFF	TGTGCCAGCAGCCCCAAGGGAAAAGCTTTCTTT
TRBV18	TRBJ2-3	few	TRBD2	CASSEGLADYTDTQYF	TGTGCCAGCTCAGAGGGACTAGCGGATTACACAGATACGCAGTATTTT
TRBV7-9	TRBJ1-2	many	TRBD1	CASSPEGQGLRDGYTF	TGTGCCAGCAGCCCCGAGGGACAGGGTTTGAGAGATGGCTACACCTTC
TRBV24-1	TRBJ2-1	-	TRBD1	CATSDFGQDNEQFF	TGTGCCACCAGTGATTTTGGACAGGACAATGAGCAGTTCTTC
TRBV7-9	TRBJ1-1	few	-	CASSGQQGNWVEAFF	TGTGCCAGCAGCGGGCAACAGGGAAACTGGGTTGAAGCTTTCTTT
TRBV18	TRBJ2-1	few	-	CASSQRGTYNEQFF	TGTGCCAGCTCACAACGGGGGACCTACAATGAGCAGTTCTTC
TRBV6-1	TRBJ2-5	-	TRBD1	CASINRGLAQETQYF	TGTGCCAGCATCAACAGGGGGCTCGCCCAAGAGACCCAGTACTTC
TRBV3-1	TRBJ2-1	many	TRBD1	CASAHGAGTARTRGQFF	TGTGCCAGCGCCCATGGGGCAGGGACAGCCCGGACTCGTGGGCAGTTCTTC
TRBV11-2	TRBJ1-2	few	-	CASSFDAYYGYTF	TGTGCCAGCAGCTTCGACGCATACTATGGCTACACCTTC
TRBV7-9	TRBJ2-5	-	TRBD1	CASSTGGQETQYF	TGTGCCAGCAGCACAGGGGGTCAAGAGACCCAGTACTTC
TRBV7-8	TRBJ2-7	few	-	CASSSPTRVYEQYF	TGTGCCAGCAGCTCGCCGACGCGAGTCTACGAGCAGTACTTC
TRBV13	TRBJ2-3	-	TRBD2	CASSQRLAGYADTQYF	TGTGCCAGCAGCCAACGACTAGCCGGATACGCAGATACGCAGTATTTT
TRBV20-1	TRBJ2-1	few	-	CSAPRGHEQFF	TGCAGTGCCCCCAGGGGTCATGAGCAGTTCTTC
TRBV11-2	TRBJ1-2	-	-	CASPNPDSPGDYTF	TGTGCCAGCCCCAACCCAGACAGTCCGGGGGACTACACCTTC
TRBV18	TRBJ2-3	-	TRBD2	CASSNGGGADTQYF	TGTGCCAGCTCAAATGGCGGGGGAGCAGATACGCAGTATTTT
TRBV3-1	TRBJ2-6	few	TRBD1	CASTFLRDSRTKSSGANVLTF	TGTGCCAGCACCTTTCTGAGGGACAGCAGGACAAAAAGCTCTGGGGCCAACGTCCTGACTTTC
TRBV15	TRBJ2-2	few	TRBD2	CATSSGPGLAEQGNTGELFF	TGTGCCACCAGCAGTGGGCCGGGACTAGCGGAGCAGGGGAACACCGGGGAGCTGTTTTTT
TRBV5-4	TRBJ2-1	-	TRBD2	CASSLSSGITEQFF	TGTGCCAGCAGCTTGTCTAGCGGGATAACAGAGCAGTTCTTC
TRBV7-9	TRBJ1-2	-	-	CASSSAGARYGYTF	TGTGCCAGCAGCTCCGCAGGGGCTCGCTATGGCTACACCTTC
TRBV7-9	TRBJ1-4	-	-	CASRGGGQEKLFF	TGTGCCAGCCGAGGCGGGGGGCAAGAAAAACTGTTTTTT
TRBV6-1	TRBJ2-6	-	-	CASSEDSSGANVLTF	TGTGCCAGCAGTGAAGACAGCTCTGGGGCCAACGTCCTGACTTTC
TRBV6-1	TRBJ2-3	-	TRBD2	CASSPLAGIPTDTQYF	TGTGCCAGCTCTCCTTTAGCGGGGATCCCCACAGATACGCAGTATTTT
TRBV10-3	TRBJ2-2	many	-	CAIKTENTGELFF	TGTGCCATCAAGACAGAGAACACCGGGGAGCTGTTTTTT
TRBV9	TRBJ2-1	-	TRBD2	CASSFDRAGGSYNEQFF	TGTGCCAGCAGCTTTGACCGAGCGGGGGGTTCCTACAATGAGCAGTTCTTC
TRBV4-3	TRBJ2-2	many	-	CASSQDWTSTGELFF	TGCGCCAGCAGCCAAGATTGGACATCCACCGGGGAGCTGTTTTTT
TRBV5-6	TRBJ2-3	many	-	CASSLGIDTQYF	TGTGCCAGCAGCTTGGGGATAGATACGCAGTATTTT
TRBV3-1	TRBJ1-4	few	-	CASSQNGQPREKLFF	TGTGCCAGCAGCCAAAACGGCCAGCCCCGTGAAAAACTGTTTTTT
TRBV9	TRBJ2-1	few	-	CASSVRGTPYNEQFF	TGTGCCAGCAGCGTTCGAGGGACCCCCTACAATGAGCAGTTCTTC
TRBV5-1	TRBJ1-6	-	-	CASSLDRGLDSPLHF	TGCGCCAGCAGCTTGGATCGGGGGCTGGATTCACCCCTCCACTTT
TRBV5-6	TRBJ2-5	few	-	CASSFGSNQYF	TGTGCCAGCAGCTTCGGATCAAATCAGTACTTC
TRBV6-5	TRBJ2-3	-	-	CASSYSLALYSSDTQYF	TGTGCCAGCAGTTACTCCCTAGCCCTCTACAGTTCGGATACGCAGTATTTT
TRBV5-5	TRBJ2-7	-	-	CASSLGVGRYYEQYF	TGTGCCAGCAGCTTGGGGGTCGGAAGATACTACGAGCAGTACTTC
TRBV6-5	TRBJ2-1	few	-	CASSSLSGSYNEQFF	TGTGCCAGCAGTTCTTTAAGCGGAAGCTACAATGAGCAGTTCTTC
TRBV27	TRBJ2-1	few	-	CASSLADSYNEQFF	TGTGCCAGCAGTTTAGCGGACTCCTACAATGAGCAGTTCTTC
TRBV7-2	TRBJ2-1	few	TRBD2	CASRVGLAVANEQFF	TGTGCCAGCAGAGTGGGACTAGCGGTAGCGAATGAGCAGTTCTTC
TRBV12-3/TRBV12-4	TRBJ2-1	few	-	CASSFSPDYNEQFF	TGTGCCAGCAGTTTTAGCCCCGACTACAATGAGCAGTTCTTC
TRBV6-1	TRBJ1-2	few	-	CATRGVLANYGYTF	TGTGCCACCCGAGGGGTCCTGGCTAACTATGGCTACACCTTC
TRBV5-5	TRBJ2-2	many	-	CASSLGSGELFF	TGTGCCAGCAGCTTGGGCTCCGGGGAGCTGTTTTTT
TRBV9	TRBJ2-2	-	TRBD2	CASSLAGLGELFF	TGTGCCAGCTCGCTAGCGGGGTTAGGGGAGCTGTTTTTT
TRBV2	TRBJ1-2	-	TRBD1	CASTATGPGYTF	TGTGCCAGCACCGCGACAGGGCCCGGCTACACCTTC
TRBV29-1	TRBJ2-7	many	-	CSVEGDAYEQYF	TGCAGCGTTGAGGGGGATGCCTACGAGCAGTACTTC
TRBV13	TRBJ2-7	-	-	CASSLRGGRAWYEQYF	TGTGCCAGCAGCTTAAGGGGAGGTCGGGCTTGGTACGAGCAGTACTTC
TRBV6-5	TRBJ2-5	many	-	CASSYGAGTQETQYF	TGTGCCAGCAGTTACGGGGCAGGCACTCAAGAGACCCAGTACTTC
TRBV6-1	TRBJ1-1	many	-	CASSLYVNTEAFF	TGTGCCAGCAGCCTGTACGTGAACACTGAAGCTTTCTTT
TRBV7-6	TRBJ2-7	few	TRBD2	CASSPGTRVQYEQYF	TGTGCCAGCAGCCCAGGGACTAGAGTACAGTACGAGCAGTACTTC
TRBV5-1	TRBJ1-1	many	-	CASSEGTEAFF	TGCGCCAGCAGCGAGGGCACTGAAGCTTTCTTT
TRBV28	TRBJ1-5	many	TRBD1	CASSYQGGPGNQPQHF	TGTGCCAGCAGTTACCAGGGGGGGCCGGGCAATCAGCCCCAGCATTTT
TRBV18	TRBJ2-7	-	TRBD1	CASSGTGGAYEQYF	TGTGCCAGCTCCGGGACAGGAGGAGCCTACGAGCAGTACTTC
TRBV5-4	TRBJ2-5	few	TRBD2	CASSPEGTRTQYF	TGTGCCAGCAGCCCGGAGGGGACTAGGACCCAGTACTTC
TRBV4-3	TRBJ2-7	few	TRBD2	CASSQYVGEGGYEQYF	TGCGCCAGCAGCCAGTATGTCGGGGAGGGCGGCTACGAGCAGTACTTC
TRBV20-1	TRBJ2-7	-	TRBD2	CSARDLGLAAFYEQYF	TGCAGTGCTAGAGATTTGGGACTAGCGGCGTTCTACGAGCAGTACTTC
TRBV25-1	TRBJ2-7	many	-	CASLGAILGEQYF	TGTGCCAGCCTCGGGGCAATACTAGGGGAGCAGTACTTC
TRBV12-3/TRBV12-4	TRBJ2-7	many	-	CASRRGGTEQYF	TGTGCCAGTAGGAGGGGAGGTACCGAGCAGTACTTC